The rows below give T cell receptor beta chains drawn from one sample of a study of breast tumors, draining lymph nodes, adjacent tissues. TCRdb analysed the multiplex PCR reads with MiXCR anew, one entry per CDR3 protein. The sample consists of under 250,000 distinct CDR3 sequences, about 32% of them appearing once. The sample was axillary lymph node tissue. These receptors were collected from a female donor with breast cancer. Some clones in this sample may be carry-over from other donors' samples. The CDR3 runs from the conserved cysteine through the conserved F or W. D genes are given only for firm matches. Part of the rows lack a size; the others show once, few, many or a class for expanded clones.

TRBV29-1	many	TRBJ1-5	-	TGCAGCGTCTTGGACGGAGGGAATCAGCCCCAGCATTTT	CSVLDGGNQPQHF
TRBV7-9	many	TRBJ2-5	TRBD2	TGTGCCAGCAGCCAATTAAGCGGGATCCAAGAGACCCAGTACTTC	CASSQLSGIQETQYF
TRBV28	many	TRBJ2-3	-	TGTGCCAGCCGCACCCTGCGCACAGATACGCAGTATTTT	CASRTLRTDTQYF
TRBV12-3/TRBV12-4	many	TRBJ2-1	-	TGTGCCAGCAGTTCCGTGGGGGCAGGAAATGAGCAGTTCTTC	CASSSVGAGNEQFF
TRBV3-1	many	TRBJ2-7	TRBD1	TGTGCCAGCAGTCGACAGGGGGACCACGAGCAGTACTTC	CASSRQGDHEQYF
TRBV29-1	many	TRBJ2-7	-	TGCAGCGCTAGGACAGATGGGTCCTACGAGCAGTACTTC	CSARTDGSYEQYF
TRBV6-1	many	TRBJ2-7	TRBD2	TGTGCCAGCACCAAAACCCGGACTAGCGGGTACTCCTACGAGCAGTACTTC	CASTKTRTSGYSYEQYF
TRBV5-4	-	TRBJ2-1	-	TGTGCCGTAAATGGTGAGGGGACTTTATCGTCCTGCAATGAGCAGTTCTTC	CAVNGEGTLSSCNEQFF
TRBV6-2/TRBV6-3	many	TRBJ2-1	-	TGTGCCAGCAGTTACTGGAATAATGAGCAGTTCTTC	CASSYWNNEQFF
TRBV24-1	-	TRBJ2-5	TRBD2	TGTGCCACTGGACTAGCGGGAGGGGGGGAGACCCAGTACTTC	CATGLAGGGETQYF
TRBV20-1	-	TRBJ1-4	TRBD1	TGCAGTGCTAGAGAAGGGGGCGATGAAAACCTGTTTTTT	CSAREGGDENLFF
TRBV20-1	once	TRBJ2-1	-	TGCAGTGCCGAGAGTTTCAATGAGCAGTTCTTC	CSAESFNEQFF
TRBV6-1	-	TRBJ2-1	-	TGTGCCAGCAAAGGACAGAACTACAATGAGCAGTTCTTC	CASKGQNYNEQFF
TRBV20-1	-	TRBJ2-1	TRBD2	TGCAGTGCTAGTGGGACTAGCGGGAGAGCTTATGAGCAGTTCTTC	CSASGTSGRAYEQFF
TRBV19	many	TRBJ2-7	-	TGTGCCAGTAGTACCCGGGACAACTCCTACGAGCAGTACTTC	CASSTRDNSYEQYF
TRBV4-1	many	TRBJ2-1	-	TGCGCCAGCAGCCAAGACTATTACAATGAGCAGTTCTTC	CASSQDYYNEQFF
TRBV18	few	TRBJ2-1	TRBD2	TGTGCCAGCTCACCACTTTCGGGACTAGCGGACAATGAGCAGTTCTTC	CASSPLSGLADNEQFF
TRBV29-1	-	TRBJ2-7	TRBD2	TGCAGCGTTGGGCCTAGCGGGTTGCCCTACGAGCAGTACTTC	CSVGPSGLPYEQYF
TRBV6-5	many	TRBJ2-5	-	TGTGCCAGCAGTCGAGGACTTCCCTTCCAAGAGACCCAGTACTTC	CASSRGLPFQETQYF
TRBV20-1	many	TRBJ1-5	-	TGCAGTGCTAGAGGGGGGGGAGGCAATCAGCCCCAGCATTTT	CSARGGGGNQPQHF
TRBV7-2	many	TRBJ2-2	-	TGTGCCAGCAGCTTAGGACAGAGAAGGGGGGAGCTGTTTTTT	CASSLGQRRGELFF
TRBV5-5	many	TRBJ1-6	TRBD1	TGTGCCAGCAGCGGCGGACAGGGCTATAATTCACCCCTCCACTTT	CASSGGQGYNSPLHF
TRBV29-1	many	TRBJ1-4	TRBD1	TGCAGCACCCGACAGGGGAGGGGCGAAAAACTGTTTTTT	CSTRQGRGEKLFF
TRBV7-8	-	TRBJ1-5	-	TGTGCCAGCAGCTTAGCAGTGGGATATAGCAATCAGCCCCAGCATTTT	CASSLAVGYSNQPQHF
TRBV24-1	-	TRBJ1-2	-	TGTGCCACCAGTGATTCCGGACATATTCAGGGGAGGTACACCTTC	CATSDSGHIQGRYTF
TRBV6-1	-	TRBJ2-4	-	TGTGCCAGCAGTGACCGGAGAAGAAACATTCAGTACTTC	CASSDRRRNIQYF
TRBV7-3	many	TRBJ2-5	-	TGTGCCAGCAGCTTAAGACCAGACCAAGAGACCCAGTACTTC	CASSLRPDQETQYF
TRBV5-1	many	TRBJ2-7	-	TGCGCCAGCAGCCTTTCGCGGGTCGCCCAAACCTACGAGCAGTACTTC	CASSLSRVAQTYEQYF
TRBV6-4	few	TRBJ2-1	TRBD2	TGTGCCAGCAGTCACAAGCCGGGACTAATTGAGCAGTTCTTC	CASSHKPGLIEQFF
TRBV28	few	TRBJ2-1	TRBD1	TGTGCCAGCAGTATCCGGACAGGGGGCAGGGTCTGGGAGCAGTTCTTC	CASSIRTGGRVWEQFF
TRBV29-1	many	TRBJ2-3	-	TGCAGCGGGAGGGTCACAGATACGCAGTATTTT	CSGRVTDTQYF
TRBV5-8	many	TRBJ2-2	-	TGTGCCAGCAGAGGATTCACCGGGGAGCTGTTTTTT	CASRGFTGELFF
TRBV6-6	-	TRBJ1-1	-	TGTGCCAGCACTACCAGGGGATCGGACACTGAAGCTTTCTTT	CASTTRGSDTEAFF
TRBV3-1	many	TRBJ2-7	-	TGTGCCAGCAGCCAACGGCCCAGCTCCTACGAGCAGTACTTC	CASSQRPSSYEQYF
TRBV7-3	-	TRBJ2-3	TRBD2	TGTGCCAGCAGCTTACGGGGGGGGACTAGCGCAGATACGCAGTATTTT	CASSLRGGTSADTQYF
TRBV5-1	many	TRBJ2-6	TRBD2	TGCGCCAGCGTCGGAGGGAGGGACTCTGGGGCCAACGTCCTGACTTTC	CASVGGRDSGANVLTF
TRBV6-1	many	TRBJ2-7	-	TGTGCCAGCAGTGAGTGGAGTACACTAAGGTTCAACGAGCAGTACTTC	CASSEWSTLRFNEQYF
TRBV7-2	many	TRBJ2-7	-	TGTGCCAGCAGCCATAATGGACTCTCCTACGAGCAGTACTTC	CASSHNGLSYEQYF
TRBV6-5	many	TRBJ2-2	TRBD2	TGTGCCAGCACTAGGACTAGCGGGAGGGCCAACACCGGGGAGCTGTTTTTT	CASTRTSGRANTGELFF
TRBV20-1	many	TRBJ2-7	TRBD2	TGCAGTCCCCGGGGGGTGGGGAAGGCCCCGGTCGACGAGCAGTACTTC	CSPRGVGKAPVDEQYF
TRBV19	many	TRBJ2-7	-	TGTGCCAGTAACCTAGGGATAAGCCGGCCTCCCTACGAGCAGTACTTC	CASNLGISRPPYEQYF
TRBV7-2	-	TRBJ2-7	-	TGTGCCAGCAGCTTAGTCGGCGGGCCAGGGAACGAGCAGTACTTC	CASSLVGGPGNEQYF
TRBV6-5	many	TRBJ2-2	-	TGTGCCAGCAGTTACTCGACCGGGGAGCTGTTTTTT	CASSYSTGELFF
TRBV5-4	few	TRBJ2-1	-	TGTGCCAGCAGCCCAGACAGGTCCTCCTACAATGAGCAGTTCTTC	CASSPDRSSYNEQFF
TRBV20-1	-	TRBJ2-3	-	TGCAGCGTAGAGGCCAGGAGCACAGATACGCAGTATTTT	CSVEARSTDTQYF
TRBV5-6	many	TRBJ2-3	-	TGTGCCAGCAGCTTGCGGAGGAGAGGGGGAACAGATACGCAGTATTTT	CASSLRRRGGTDTQYF